The 21 T cell receptor beta chains listed next were all sequenced from one sample in a study of blood T cell repertoires in COVID-19. Using immunoSEQ multiplex PCR, the repertoire was profiled, and TCRdb retains in-frame clones only, with some absent. The sample holds fewer than 45,000 clones; roughly 90% are singletons and the top ten take 14%. Input material: peripheral blood. The receptors originated from a human donor in a cohort sampled during active COVID-19.

The CDR3 DNA follows: TGTGCCAGCGGGGAGGGGGGGGACACAGATACGCAGTATTTT. Its translation: CASGEGGDTDTQYF. This chain connects TRBV7-2 to TRBJ2-3; the D gene is possibly TRBD2 (7 bases). CDR3 length: 14 amino acids. CDR1 SGHTA and CDR2 FQGNSA come from the germline V gene. V was shortened by 8 bases and J by 2 bases, with 14 bases between the two germline ends.

CDR3 in amino acids: CASSYPTGTGVKGYTF. The CDR3 coding sequence is TGTGCCAGCAGTTACCCCACCGGGACAGGGGTTAAAGGCTACACCTTC. The chain employs TRBV6-2 or TRBV6-3 and TRBJ1-2, with 10 bases identical to TRBD1. Germline assignment: CDR1 MNHEY and CDR2 SVGEGT. J gave up 8 bases and V 2 bases, and 11 bases lay outside the gene matches. The CDR3 is made up of 16 amino acids.

This chain links TRBV6-5 with TRBJ1-5; D perhaps matches TRBD1 (6 bases). Germline CDR1 reads MNHEY; CDR2 reads SVGAGI. The CDR3 runs 14 residues. Trimming cost V 7 bases and J 8 bases, with 18 bases left between them. The CDR3 DNA follows: TGTGCCAGCACTTTTCAAACAGGGACGGAGCCCCAGCATTTT. Its translation is CASTFQTGTEPQHF.

The rearrangement links TRBV4-3 to TRBJ1-4, with 9 positions matching TRBD1. The length of the CDR3 is 16 residues. Unmatched junction bases numbered 8, after V lost 4 bases and J lost 5 bases. Per the germline V gene, CDR1 is LGHNA and CDR2 is YSLEER. The CDR3 region has the DNA TGCGCCAGCAGCCTTTCATGGGACAGGGCAAATGAAAAACTGTTTTTT. This translates into CASSLSWDRANEKLFF.

The V gene is TRBV9, the J gene TRBJ1-2; unclear D gene. Per germline, CDR1 SGDLS and CDR2 YYNGEE. The CDR3 has 15 residues. Trimming removed 3 bases at V and 4 bases at J, with 16 bases between. The CDR3 reads CASSAEEKKAYGYTF. The CDR3 DNA reads as TGTGCCAGCAGCGCCGAGGAGAAAAAGGCCTATGGCTACACCTTC.

This clone was seen a few times. The chain carries TRBV6-5 and TRBJ1-4, with D perhaps matching TRBD1 (5 bases). Germline loops: CDR1 MNHEY, CDR2 SVGAGI. V was cut by 4 bases and J by 0 bases, with 12 bases left in between. This CDR3 comprises 16 residues. The CDR3 region has the DNA TGTGCCAGCAGTTCTCTGCAGACAGCAACTAATGAAAAACTGTTTTTT. It translates to CASSSLQTATNEKLFF.

The V call is TRBV9, the J call TRBJ2-3, with no clear D. Germline CDR1 is SGDLS and CDR2 is YYNGEE. The CDR3 has 12 amino acids. V lost 0 bases, J lost 6 bases, and 5 bases lay in between. The CDR3 sequence: CASSVDQDTQYF. The CDR3 nucleotides read TGTGCCAGCAGCGTAGACCAGGATACGCAGTATTTT.

This rearrangement joins TRBV30 to TRBJ2-7; tentatively, D is TRBD2 (6 bases). The CDR3 is 16 amino acids. Per germline, CDR1 GTSNPN and CDR2 SVGIG (reference sequence). The germline V and J ends were trimmed by 2 bases and 0 bases, with 17 bases remaining between them. CDR3 loop: CAWSSTGTLSSYEQYF. CDR3 coding DNA: TGTGCCTGGAGTTCGACGGGGACTCTCAGCTCCTACGAGCAGTACTTC.

V is TRBV19 and J is TRBJ2-3, with D hard to call. The CDR3 is made up of 16 amino acids. Trimming removed 3 bases from V and 0 bases from J, with 13 bases in between. The germline V gene encodes CDR1 LNHDA and CDR2 SQIVND (reference sequence). The CDR3 sequence is CASSMVKQASTDTQYF. The CDR3 bases are TGTGCCAGTAGTATGGTAAAGCAGGCGAGCACAGATACGCAGTATTTT.

The rearrangement links TRBV14 to TRBJ2-7; D may be TRBD1 (6 bases). The CDR3 extends over 16 amino acids. Germline V gene lookup returns CDR1 SGHDN and CDR2 FVKESK. The V end lost 1 base, the J end lost 2 bases, and 15 bases lay between the germline ends. In DNA form, the CDR3 reads TGTGCCAGCAGCCAAGCTGTGGGCAGGGGAGCCTACGAGCAGTACTTC. This codes for CASSQAVGRGAYEQYF.

This chain links TRBV5-4 with TRBJ2-1; 8 bases are a match to TRBD1. Germline V gene sequence: CDR1 SGHNT, CDR2 YYREEE (reference sequence). The V segment lost 4 bases and the J segment 6 bases; nucleotides outside the gene matches: 9. The CDR3 runs 15 residues. In DNA form, the CDR3 reads TGTGCCAGCAGCCCGATGGACAGGGATAGCAATGAGCAGTTCTTC. Protein: CASSPMDRDSNEQFF.

The rearrangement links TRBV5-4 to TRBJ1-6; D unclear. Looked up from germline, CDR1 is SGHNT and CDR2 is YYREEE (reference sequence). CDR3 length: 14 amino acids. V lost 4 bases and J lost 7, with 12 bases in between. The CDR3 DNA follows: TGTGCCAGCAGCGTGGAAGAGAACAATTCACCCCTCCACTTT. This translates into CASSVEENNSPLHF.

The chain employs TRBV25-1 and TRBJ1-1, with 7 bases that match TRBD1. This CDR3 comprises 13 residues. The germline CDR1 and CDR2 sequences are MGHDK and SYGVNS. J was trimmed by 0 bases and V by 6 bases; bases with no gene match: 1. CDR3 protein: CASRGQMNTEAFF. CDR3 in DNA: TGTGCCAGCAGGGGACAGATGAACACTGAAGCTTTCTTT.

J is TRBJ1-6 and V is TRBV5-6, with a possible D match to TRBD1 (6 bases). CDR3 length: 17 residues. V was trimmed by 3 bases and J by 0 bases, leaving 13 bases between them. The V gene's germline CDR1 is SGHDT and CDR2 YYEEEE. CDR3 region: CASSSTGRSSYNSPLHF. As DNA, the CDR3 is TGTGCCAGCAGCTCTACAGGGCGCAGCTCCTATAATTCACCCCTCCACTTT.

The chain carries TRBV12-3 or TRBV12-4 and TRBJ2-7; 8 bases line up with TRBD2. V shed 10 bases, J shed 5 bases, and the junction held 10 bases outside the gene matches. The length of the CDR3 is 13 residues. CDR3 in DNA: TGTGCCACCACACTTCGGGGGGGAGACGAGCAGTACTTC. It translates to CATTLRGGDEQYF.

This rearrangement joins TRBV4-1 to TRBJ1-5; the match to TRBD1 covers 7 bases. Trimming cost V 4 bases and J 2 bases; bases outside gene matches: 5. CDR1 and CDR2 from the germline V gene are MGHRA and YSYEKL. The CDR3 extends over 15 amino acids. This chain's CDR3 is CASSLGQQGNQPQHF. In DNA, the CDR3 is TGCGCCAGCAGCCTGGGACAGCAGGGCAATCAGCCCCAGCATTTT.

The chain couples TRBV9 to TRBJ1-3; tentative D call: TRBD1 (6 bases). Germline values: CDR1 SGDLS, CDR2 YYNGEE. The CDR3 has 14 residues. V lost 3 bases and J lost 0, with 7 bases in between. The CDR3 bases are TGTGCCAGCAGCGGGACAGTCTCTGGAAACACCATATATTTT. As protein: CASSGTVSGNTIYF.

This clone has a count of ten or more. This CDR3 is also generated by other DNA sequences in the sample. The chain couples TRBV4-3 to TRBJ2-7; 10 bases fit TRBD1. Germline CDR1 is LGHNA and CDR2 is YSLEER. V shed 4 bases and J 1 base; nucleotides not matched to a gene: 7. The CDR3 length is 16 residues. For the CDR3, the DNA is TGCGCCAGCAGCCCGAGCGGGACAGGGGAGTCCTACGAGCAGTACTTC. It codes for CASSPSGTGESYEQYF.

This chain uses TRBV7-8 with TRBJ2-5; 13 positions match TRBD2. This CDR3 is built from 15 residues. CDR1 SGHVS and CDR2 FQNEAQ come from the germline V gene. J lost 2 bases, V lost 6 bases, and 3 bases had no gene match. CDR3 residues: CASRTGLAGQETQYF. The CDR3 nucleotides read TGTGCCAGCAGAACGGGACTAGCGGGGCAAGAGACCCAGTACTTC.

V is TRBV2 and J is TRBJ2-7; D is possibly TRBD1 (5 bases). The CDR3 totals 12 residues. Per germline, CDR1 SNHLY and CDR2 FYNNEI. V dropped 10 bases and J dropped 6 bases, with 16 bases sitting between them. CDR3 amino acids: CAIPKGGAEQYF. CDR3 coding DNA: TGTGCCATTCCCAAGGGTGGGGCCGAGCAGTACTTC.

The chain recombines TRBV2 with TRBJ2-7, with D maybe TRBD1 (6 bases). Looked up from germline, CDR1 is SNHLY and CDR2 is FYNNEI. Trimming removed 2 bases from V and 1 base from J, with 9 bases in between. This CDR3 is 14 amino acids long. This CDR3 reads CASSERDKSYEQYF. CDR3 in DNA: TGTGCCAGCAGTGAAAGGGACAAGTCCTACGAGCAGTACTTC.